The 8 T cell receptor beta chains listed next were all sequenced from one sample in a study of blood T cell repertoires in COVID-19. The assay was immunoSEQ multiplex PCR, and TCRdb's table has in-frame clones only and misses some. Of around 330,000 clones listed, 80% to 90% were seen once; the top ten hold 8% to 9.5%. The sequencing input was PBMCs or T cells enriched from blood (not recorded which). The receptors here all came from a woman between 18 and 30 years old who had recovered from COVID-19.

In the case of this clone: Distinct nucleotide sequences in the sample also encode this CDR3. V and J are TRBV19 and TRBJ1-2; the D is unclear. This CDR3 is built from 12 residues. V gave up 3 bases and J gave up 6 bases, with 8 bases separating them. Germline-derived CDR1 and CDR2 are LNHDA and SQIVND (reference sequence). CDR3 amino acids: CASSMGSHGYTF. CDR3 DNA: TGTGCCAGTAGTATGGGCAGTCATGGCTACACCTTC. Complete variable domain (other parts from reference TRBV19 and TRBJ1-2): DGGITQSPKYLFRKEGQNVTLSCEQNLNHDAMYWYRQDPGQGLRLIYYSQIVNDFQKGDIAEGYSVSREKKESFPLTVTSAQKNPTAFYLCASSMGSHGYTFGSGTRLTVV.

V gene TRBV28 combines with J gene TRBJ2-3, with D tentatively TRBD1 (5 bases). The CDR3 spans 13 residues. Between the trimmed V and J ends, which lost 6 bases and 3 bases, there was a span of 10 bases. Germline V gene lookup returns CDR1 MDHEN and CDR2 SYDVKM. The CDR3 coding sequence is TGTGCCAGCAGCCCAGGGTCTACAGATACGCAGTATTTT. Translating it yields CASSPGSTDTQYF.

This clone has a handful of counts. V gene TRBV4-2 combines with J gene TRBJ2-1, with 7 bases aligning to TRBD1. Unmatched junction bases numbered 4, after V lost 0 bases and J lost 5 bases. The CDR3 runs to 15 residues. Germline CDR1 and CDR2: LGHNA and YNFKEQ. The CDR3 is CASSQDLTGDNEQFF. The CDR3 DNA follows: TGTGCCAGCAGCCAAGATTTAACAGGGGACAATGAGCAGTTCTTC.

The gene calls are TRBV30 and TRBJ1-2; D possibly corresponds to TRBD1 (5 bases). The CDR3 is 15 amino acids. V was clipped by 1 base and J by 7 bases, with 19 bases between them. The germline V gene has CDR1 GTSNPN and CDR2 SVGIG (reference sequence). CDR3 in amino acids: CAWSATQGGVRGYTF. CDR3 nucleotides: TGTGCCTGGAGTGCCACCCAGGGAGGGGTCCGTGGCTACACCTTC. The variable domain in full, completed from reference TRBV30 and TRBJ1-2, reads SQTIHQWPATLVQPVGSPLSLECTVEGTSNPNLYWYRQAAGRGLQLLFYSVGIGQISSEVPQNLSASRPQDRQFILSSKKLLLSDSGFYLCAWSATQGGVRGYTFGSGTRLTVV.

This sequence joins TRBV27 and TRBJ2-7; TRBD1 agrees at 9 bases. The CDR3 loop spans 15 amino acids. Germline lookup yields CDR1 MNHEY and CDR2 SMNVEV (reference sequence). Trimming removed 6 bases from V and 0 bases from J; junction bases left unmatched: 6. The CDR3 loop reads CASRRTGAASYEQYF. DNA of the CDR3: TGTGCCAGCAGACGGACAGGGGCGGCCTCCTACGAGCAGTACTTC.

The chain uses TRBV4-3 and TRBJ1-3; no reliable D call. CDR1 LGHNA and CDR2 YSLEER come from the germline V gene. Trimming removed 1 base at V and 0 bases at J, with 10 bases between. The CDR3 loop spans 16 amino acids. The CDR3 nucleotides read TGCGCCAGCAGCCAAGCCCACCTAAGCTCTGGAAACACCATATATTTT. Protein product: CASSQAHLSSGNTIYF.

The chain is built from TRBV30 and TRBJ1-2; D is perhaps TRBD1 (5 bases). The CDR3 is made up of 13 amino acids. V lost 1 base and J lost 7, with 13 bases in between. Germline V gives CDR1 GTSNPN, CDR2 SVGIG (reference sequence). CDR3 residues: CAWSDQGRSGYTF. The CDR3 bases are TGTGCCTGGAGTGATCAGGGTCGGAGTGGCTACACCTTC.

This chain connects TRBV19 to TRBJ1-5; D may be TRBD1 (5 bases). This CDR3 has 15 amino acids. CDR1 and CDR2 from the germline V gene are LNHDA and SQIVND (reference sequence). V lost 3 bases and J lost 7, with 16 bases in between. Here the CDR3 reads CASSILGQGGQPQHF. The CDR3 DNA is TGTGCCAGTAGTATTTTAGGGCAGGGTGGGCAGCCCCAGCATTTT.